This T cell receptor (beta chain) emerged from a study of neurological immune-mediated disorders. The germline CDR1 and CDR2 sequences are MNHEY and SMNVEV (reference sequence). This CDR3 comprises 16 residues. The V gene end was trimmed by 4 bases and the J gene end by 4 bases; junction bases not matched to a gene: 13. TCRdb re-derived calls from the 5' RACE reads in MiXCR, one entry per CDR3 protein. The sample shows fewer than 40,000 distinct CDR3 sequences, roughly 4.4% of them seen only once. This clonotype occurred many times. The clonotype was recovered from a man aged 18 to 30 in good health. The V call is TRBV27, the J call TRBJ2-7; 7 bases map to TRBD2. Material: PBMCs. The CDR3 here is CASSSLGTNFTYEQYF. The CDR3 nucleotides are TGTGCCAGCAGTTCCCTAGGGACTAATTTTACATACGAGCAGTACTTC.